The clone carrying this T cell receptor (beta chain) has a handful of counts. The antigen is unknown. This sample is drawn from a study of identifying expanded T cells in peripheral blood. Germline V gene sequence: CDR1 SGHVS, CDR2 FNYEAQ. Trimming cost V 5 bases and J 4 bases, with 15 bases left between them. This CDR3 spans 15 amino acids. Only in-frame clones appear in the TCRdb table, and some are missing; sequencing was by immunoSEQ multiplex PCR. The sample yields around 76,000 clones, roughly 88% seen once. Study-level points and caveats: Clone count variance between roughly 2-week samples rose with total template count. Differentially abundant clones: approximately 1.3 between replicates, approximately 15 at approximately two weeks, 19 to 20 at four.

This TCR derives from a person aged 18 to 70 in good health. Sample: blood. V is TRBV7-6 and J is TRBJ1-5, with unresolved D. In nucleotides, the CDR3 is TGTGCCAGCAGCCGTCGGTCCGGGGTTAATCAGCCCCAGCATTTT. This sequence encodes CASSRRSGVNQPQHF.